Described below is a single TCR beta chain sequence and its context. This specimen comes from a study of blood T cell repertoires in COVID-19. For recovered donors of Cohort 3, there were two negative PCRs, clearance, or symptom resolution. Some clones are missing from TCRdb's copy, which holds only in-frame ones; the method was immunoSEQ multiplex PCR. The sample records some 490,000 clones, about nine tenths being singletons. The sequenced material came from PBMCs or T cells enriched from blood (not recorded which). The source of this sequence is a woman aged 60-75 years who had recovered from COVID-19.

CDR3: CASSLRGSDNYGYTF. As DNA, the CDR3 is TGTGCCAGCAGCCTCAGGGGCAGCGATAACTATGGCTACACCTTC. The chain couples TRBV5-6 to TRBJ1-2; possibly TRBD1 for D (6 bases). The germline V gene encodes CDR1 SGHDT and CDR2 YYEEEE. This CDR3 is built from 15 residues. Deletions cut 4 bases from V and 1 base from J, with 14 bases between. The full variable domain, completed using reference TRBV5-6 and TRBJ1-2, is DAGVTQSPTHLIKTRGQQVTLRCSPKSGHDTVSWYQQALGQGPQFIFQYYEEEERQRGNFPDRFSGHQFPNYSSELNVNALLLGDSALYLCASSLRGSDNYGYTFGSGTRLTVV.